This T cell receptor beta chain appears in the sequencing data of a study of cytomegalovirus exposure and HLA in healthy donors. Study conclusions and caveats: Among TCR beta chains, those listed as cytomegalovirus-associated numbered some 160.

As concerns this clone: Its antigen is still unknown.

Repertoires were generated with immunoSEQ multiplex PCR, while TCRdb's copy carries only in-frame clones and drops some. The table lists about 360,000 clones, 86% of them singletons. Germline V gene lookup returns CDR1 GTSNPN and CDR2 SVGIG (reference sequence). V lost 6 bases to trimming and J lost 7 bases, with 21 bases between them. This CDR3 spans 14 amino acids. The receptor comes from a woman aged 18-29 years in good health and CMV-seronegative. What was sequenced was PBMCs. The rearrangement uses TRBV30 and TRBJ1-2, with a tentative D call TRBD1 (6 bases). CDR3 sequence (DNA): TGTGCCTGCCCAGCGACAGGTGGTATGGGTGGCTACACCTTC. This gives the protein CACPATGGMGGYTF. The variable domain in full, completed from reference TRBV30 and TRBJ1-2, reads SQTIHQWPATLVQPVGSPLSLECTVEGTSNPNLYWYRQAAGRGLQLLFYSVGIGQISSEVPQNLSASRPQDRQFILSSKKLLLSDSGFYLCACPATGGMGGYTFGSGTRLTVV.